This T cell receptor (beta chain) was obtained from a study of immune characterization of retroperitoneal liposarcoma (dated by TCRdb to between 2019 and 2020). On this clonotype: It lacks a known antigen. Per-base qualities were not stored, and no clone one base away is much larger.

Reading the germline V gene gives CDR1 SGHAT and CDR2 FQNNGV. V trim: 1 base; J trim: 4 bases; unmatched bases: 4. The CDR3, from cysteine to phenylalanine, totals 15 residues. The only DNA kept is the CDR3, 45 bases in frame from the first base. Receptor amplification or capture employed PCR. The instrument given in TCRdb is NextSeq 500. Using fastp trimming at Q25 and MiXCR clonotype assembly, TCRdb reanalyzed the public sequencing data and kept in-frame beta chains. Duplicate CDR3 protein sequences are folded into a single record with the most common DNA and genes. The sample data list 3,700 or so distinct CDR3 sequences, and approximately 30% of these were observed just once. The top ten clonotypes cover about a tenth of the sample.

This clonotype was sampled from a female donor with retroperitoneal liposarcoma. The material sequenced was blood. This receptor chain uses TRBV11-2 and TRBJ2-3, with TRBD2 identical over 8 junction bases. The CDR3: CASSLAGGAPDTQYF. The DNA reads TGTGCCAGCAGCTTAGCGGGGGGGGCCCCAGATACGCAGTATTTT.